The 13 T cell receptor beta chains reported below all come from one sample, sequenced in a study of control samples from healthy donors and cancer patients. The method was immunoSEQ multiplex PCR; TCRdb's version includes in-frame clones alone and lacks a portion of them. The data contain about 150,000 clones, about 94% of them singletons. Sequenced sample: blood. The receptors were sampled from a man in his forties in good health.

The sample holds a few counts of this clone. The chain couples TRBV27 to TRBJ2-3; D is unclear. Per the germline V gene, CDR1 is MNHEY and CDR2 is SMNVEV (reference sequence). This CDR3 is 11 amino acids long. The V and J ends lost 7 bases and 2 bases respectively, with 4 bases between them. The CDR3, as DNA: TGTGCCAGCACCTTCACAGATACGCAGTATTTT. Translation gives CASTFTDTQYF.

This clone has a handful of counts. This chain uses TRBV4-3 with TRBJ1-1; D not resolved. The CDR3 runs 14 residues. In germline, CDR1 is LGHNA, CDR2 YSLEER. Trimming removed 0 bases at V and 1 base at J, with 6 bases between. The CDR3 DNA reads as TGCGCCAGCAGCCAAGATCTGGAGAACACTGAAGCTTTCTTT. This codes for CASSQDLENTEAFF.

The V call is TRBV6-1, the J call TRBJ1-1; D unclear. Germline V lookup: CDR1 MNHNS, CDR2 SASEGT. Trimming removed 1 base at V and 0 bases at J, with 15 bases between. The CDR3 extends over 17 amino acids. The CDR3 region is CASSEGAGGPMNTEAFF. CDR3 sequence (DNA): TGTGCCAGCAGTGAAGGGGCGGGTGGACCAATGAACACTGAAGCTTTCTTT.

The V gene is TRBV28, the J gene TRBJ1-5; D not resolved. Germline-derived CDR1 and CDR2 are MDHEN and SYDVKM. CDR3 size: 14 residues. Trimming took 3 bases from V and 0 from J, leaving 6 bases between them. CDR3 coding DNA: TGTGCCAGCAGTTTGGATCTTAGCAATCAGCCCCAGCATTTT. Translating gives CASSLDLSNQPQHF.

The rearrangement joins TRBV7-3 to TRBJ2-1; D could derive from TRBD1 or TRBD2 (5 bases each). V was clipped by 2 bases and J by 4 bases, with 15 bases between them. From germline, CDR1 is SGHTA and CDR2 FQGTGA. There are 16 residues in the CDR3. CDR3 bases: TGTGCCAGCAGCTTATCCCCCGGGGCGGTTTACAATGAGCAGTTCTTC. The encoded protein is CASSLSPGAVYNEQFF. The complete variable domain, with remaining parts taken from reference TRBV7-3 and TRBJ2-1, reads GAGVSQTPSNKVTEKGKYVELRCDPISGHTALYWYRQSLGQGPEFLIYFQGTGAADDSGLPNDRFFAVRPEGSVSTLKIQRTERGDSAVYLCASSLSPGAVYNEQFFGPGTRLTVL.

The chain carries TRBV7-9 and TRBJ1-2, with D maybe TRBD1 (5 bases). Germline lookup yields CDR1 SEHNR and CDR2 FQNEAQ (reference sequence). CDR3 size: 13 residues. Trimming took 3 bases from V and 7 from J, leaving 12 bases between them. The CDR3 reads CASSFLGTGGYTF. CDR3 sequence (DNA): TGTGCCAGCAGCTTCCTAGGGACGGGTGGCTACACCTTC.

V and J are TRBV7-9 and TRBJ2-7, with D perhaps matching TRBD2 (6 bases). Looked up from germline, CDR1 is SEHNR and CDR2 is FQNEAQ (reference sequence). The CDR3 runs to 14 residues. Trimming took off 2 bases at V and 2 bases at J, with 10 bases between the two ends. CDR3 region: CASSLPGDPYEQYF. The CDR3 coding sequence is TGTGCCAGCAGCTTACCGGGGGATCCCTACGAGCAGTACTTC. The complete variable domain, with remaining parts taken from reference TRBV7-9 and TRBJ2-7, reads DTGVSQNPRHKITKRGQNVTFRCDPISEHNRLYWYRQTLGQGPEFLTYFQNEAQLEKSRLLSDRFSAERPKGSFSTLEIQRTEQGDSAMYLCASSLPGDPYEQYFGPGTRLTVT.

The chain couples TRBV18 to TRBJ2-7; TRBD2 is a possible D gene (5 bases). The germline CDR1 and CDR2 sequences are KGHSH and LQKENI. This CDR3 has 13 amino acids. Trimming took 3 bases from V and 5 from J, leaving 11 bases between them. The chain's CDR3 is CASSPSEGNEQYF. The CDR3 region has the DNA TGTGCCAGCTCACCGTCAGAGGGAAACGAGCAGTACTTC.

This clone appeared a few times. CDR3 DNA sequence: TGTGCCAGCAGTGACACTGACACAGATACGCAGTATTTT. Its protein is CASSDTDTDTQYF. The chain links TRBV6-4 to TRBJ2-3, with D hard to call. The CDR3 extends over 13 amino acids. Between the trimmed V and J ends, which lost 2 bases and 2 bases, there was a span of 5 bases. Germline V gene data show CDR1 as MRHNA and CDR2 as SNTAGT.

The CDR3 bases are TGTGCCAGCAGTCAGGGGCAGGGAAGGTACGAGCAGTACTTC. It codes for CASSQGQGRYEQYF. The chain is built from TRBV27 and TRBJ2-7; a possible D gene is TRBD1 (6 bases). The germline V gene has CDR1 MNHEY and CDR2 SMNVEV (reference sequence). V gave up 5 bases and J gave up 4 bases, with 15 bases separating them. The CDR3 runs 14 residues.

This clone was observed a single time. V is TRBV4-3 and J is TRBJ2-3; TRBD2 matches 8 bases. CDR3 length: 17 amino acids. V lost 1 base and J lost 8; bases outside the gene matches: 14. Germline V CDR1 and CDR2: LGHNA, YSLEER. In DNA form, the CDR3 reads TGCGCCAGCAGCCAAGGTCCAGCGGGGGTCCTAGGGGGTACGCAGTATTTT. Translated: CASSQGPAGVLGGTQYF.

The chain carries TRBV25-1 and TRBJ1-5; D gene unclear. The length of the CDR3 is 14 residues. The V gene lost 2 bases and the J gene lost 1 base, with 6 bases spanning the gap. The germline CDR1 and CDR2 sequences are MGHDK and SYGVNS. CDR3 nucleotide sequence: TGTGCCAGCAGTGAAGGAAGGAGCAATCAGCCCCAGCATTTT. This sequence encodes CASSEGRSNQPQHF.

The V and J genes are TRBV18 and TRBJ1-4; no clear D. Germline CDR1 is KGHSH and CDR2 is LQKENI. The CDR3 loop spans 16 amino acids. V shed 3 bases and J shed 0 bases, with 11 bases lying between them. Here the CDR3 DNA reads TGTGCCAGCTCACCTCAGCCTACTTCAACTAATGAAAAACTGTTTTTT. Residues: CASSPQPTSTNEKLFF. Combining the CDR3 with reference TRBV18 and TRBJ1-4 gives the whole variable domain NAGVMQNPRHLVRRRGQEARLRCSPMKGHSHVYWYRQLPEEGLKFMVYLQKENIIDESGMPKERFSAEFPKEGPSILRIQQVVRGDSAAYFCASSPQPTSTNEKLFFGSGTQLSVL.